The 29 T cell receptor beta chains in this list originate from one sample, sequenced in a study of radiation and T cells in renal cell carcinoma. The time point here: blood 4 weeks post-SBRT, at nephrectomy. Noted treatment: 15 Gy SBRT to primary tumor, nephrectomy 4 weeks later. Using immunoSEQ multiplex PCR, the repertoire was profiled, and TCRdb retains in-frame clones only, with some absent. Seen here are 50,000 to 65,000 clones, more than 60% observed once, and the top ten hold less than 8%. This material consisted of blood, taken from a patient whose treatment included radiotherapy and nephrectomy. These receptors came from a man aged 60-69 years with renal cell carcinoma.

The rearrangement links TRBV5-1 to TRBJ2-3, with D maybe TRBD1 (5 bases). The CDR3 covers 14 residues. V shed 2 bases and J shed 1 base, with 8 bases lying between them. The V gene's germline CDR1 is SGHRS and CDR2 YFSETQ. CDR3 coding DNA: TGCGCCAGCAGCTTACAGGACGGCACAGATACGCAGTATTTT. It is translated as CASSLQDGTDTQYF.

The V and J genes are TRBV12-5 and TRBJ1-1; 8 bases map to TRBD1. There are 14 residues in the CDR3. The V gene end was trimmed by 6 bases and the J gene end by 5 bases; junction bases not matched to a gene: 8. From germline, CDR1 is LGHNT and CDR2 FRNRAP. The CDR3 DNA follows: TGTGCTAGTGGGAGGACAGGGTTTTTGACTGAAGCTTTCTTT. Translated: CASGRTGFLTEAFF.

The chain couples TRBV7-8 to TRBJ1-3; TRBD1 might be the D (5 bases). The CDR3 has 17 residues. Germline CDR1 and CDR2: SGHVS and FQNEAQ. V was pared by 1 base and J by 1 base, with 14 bases between. The CDR3 DNA reads as TGTGCCAGCAGCTTAGGGAGAGGGGCGCAGTCTGGAAACACCATATATTTT. Translation gives CASSLGRGAQSGNTIYF.

The rearrangement links TRBV14 to TRBJ2-7, with TRBD2 matching over 11 bases. This CDR3 has 15 residues. After removal of 5 bases from V and 0 bases from J, the junction contained 3 bases not matched to a gene. Germline V gene lookup returns CDR1 SGHDN and CDR2 FVKESK. The DNA for the CDR3 is TGTGCCAGCAGCAAGACTAGCGGGGCCTCCTACGAGCAGTACTTC. Amino acid sequence: CASSKTSGASYEQYF.

This chain uses TRBV15 with TRBJ1-2, with 7 bases fitting TRBD1. After removal of 4 bases from V and 3 bases from J, the junction contained 8 bases not matched to a gene. The length of the CDR3 is 15 residues. The germline CDR1 and CDR2 sequences are LNHNV and YYDKDF (reference sequence). The chain's CDR3 is CATSIGTVADYGYTF. The CDR3 DNA reads TGTGCCACCAGCATAGGGACAGTTGCGGACTATGGCTACACCTTC.

The CDR3 nucleotides are TGTGCCAGCTCACCACGGACAGGCGGCTATGGCTACACCTTC. Translation gives CASSPRTGGYGYTF. V usage is TRBV18 and J usage is TRBJ1-2; 7 positions match TRBD1. There are 14 residues in the CDR3. CDR1 and CDR2 from the germline V gene are KGHSH and LQKENI. With 1 base clipped from V and 4 bases from J, the junction kept 3 bases outside the gene matches.

The chain carries TRBV19 and TRBJ2-7; TRBD1 or TRBD2 may be the D gene (5 bases each). This CDR3 region has 15 residues. Per germline, CDR1 LNHDA and CDR2 SQIVND (reference sequence). With 2 bases removed from V and 2 bases from J, the gap between germline ends came to 13 bases. CDR3 sequence reads: CASSISGPFTYEQYF. The CDR3 nucleotides read TGTGCCAGTAGTATATCGGGACCGTTCACCTACGAGCAGTACTTC.

The chain carries TRBV29-1 and TRBJ2-3; 13 nucleotides line up with TRBD2. The CDR3 is 16 amino acids. V trimming: 3 bases; J trimming: 4 bases; junction bases outside the gene matches: 7. Germline V gene sequence: CDR1 SQVTM, CDR2 ANQGSEA. CDR3 residues: CSVDAWTSGRADTQYF. The CDR3 DNA is TGCAGCGTTGATGCTTGGACTAGCGGGAGAGCAGATACGCAGTATTTT.

The genes are TRBV30 and TRBJ1-5; D may be TRBD1 (6 bases). The CDR3 is made up of 13 amino acids. Germline V gives CDR1 GTSNPN, CDR2 SVGIG (reference sequence). Trimming left V 3 bases short and J 9 bases short, with 15 bases between. CDR3 bases: TGTGCCTGGAGCGTCCGGGACATCGGGCCCCAGCATTTT. Translated, it gives CAWSVRDIGPQHF.

The V call is TRBV5-1, the J call TRBJ1-1; the match to TRBD1 covers 8 bases. The CDR3 is 19 amino acids. Germline loops: CDR1 SGHRS, CDR2 YFSETQ. J was trimmed by 5 bases and V by 4 bases; bases with no gene match: 22. The CDR3 coding sequence is TGCGCCAGCAGCCCTACGACGGACAGGGCGAGTATTGGGGGTACTGAAGCTTTCTTT. It translates to CASSPTTDRASIGGTEAFF.

V is TRBV5-1 and J is TRBJ1-1; 9 bases match TRBD1. The CDR3 runs to 14 residues. The trim removed 3 bases at V and 8 bases at J, leaving 8 bases unmatched. CDR1 and CDR2 (germline): SGHRS, YFSETQ. The CDR3 loop is CASSSRGQGQEAFF. The CDR3 DNA sequence: TGCGCCAGCAGCTCACGGGGACAGGGTCAAGAAGCTTTCTTT.

The CDR3 DNA follows: TGTGCCAGCAGTCAGTCTAATGAAAAACTGTTTTTT. It yields the protein CASSQSNEKLFF. The V and J genes are TRBV7-9 and TRBJ1-4; D unresolved. The CDR3 loop spans 12 amino acids. Germline lookup yields CDR1 SEHNR and CDR2 FQNEAQ (reference sequence). The V gene lost 6 bases and the J gene lost 3 bases, with 5 bases spanning the gap.

This clone was picked up one time. V is TRBV10-3 and J is TRBJ1-3; 9 nucleotides line up with TRBD1. Germline trimming cut 7 bases from V and 4 bases from J; bases unmatched to any gene: 5. There are 14 residues in the CDR3. The germline V gene encodes CDR1 ENHRY and CDR2 SYGVKD. The CDR3 sequence: CAIKEQGAGNTIYF. Here the CDR3 DNA reads TGTGCCATCAAGGAACAGGGGGCAGGAAACACCATATATTTT.

The rearrangement uses TRBV2 and TRBJ2-5, with 8 positions matching TRBD1. Near its end, the DNA agrees better with TRBJ2-7, so the J call may be wrong. CDR3 length: 11 amino acids. Germline CDR1 is SNHLY and CDR2 is FYNNEI. CDR3 residues: CAGDRGYEQYF. The CDR3 DNA follows: TGTGCCGGCGACAGGGGCTACGAGCAGTACTTC.

The V and J genes are TRBV5-6 and TRBJ1-2; TRBD1 might be the D (5 bases). Germline V gives CDR1 SGHDT, CDR2 YYEEEE. This CDR3 has 14 amino acids. Trimming pared 4 bases from V and 3 bases from J, leaving 13 bases between. CDR3 sequence (DNA): TGTGCCAGCAGCCAATACCCAGGGCACTATGGCTACACCTTC. It translates to CASSQYPGHYGYTF. Together with reference TRBV5-6 and TRBJ1-2, the CDR3 gives the full variable domain: DAGVTQSPTHLIKTRGQQVTLRCSPKSGHDTVSWYQQALGQGPQFIFQYYEEEERQRGNFPDRFSGHQFPNYSSELNVNALLLGDSALYLCASSQYPGHYGYTFGSGTRLTVV.

V is TRBV19 and J is TRBJ1-1; 8 bases align to TRBD1. CDR3 length equals 14 residues. Germline trimming cut 4 bases from V and 7 bases from J; bases unmatched to any gene: 8. CDR1 is LNHDA and CDR2 is SQIVND in the germline V gene (reference sequence). CDR3 coding DNA: TGTGCCAGTAGTAACGGACAGGGTCGGATTGAAGCTTTCTTT. Residues: CASSNGQGRIEAFF.

The gene calls are TRBV2 and TRBJ2-5; D is possibly TRBD2 (6 bases). Germline loops: CDR1 SNHLY, CDR2 FYNNEI. This CDR3 has 14 amino acids. The V and J ends lost 3 bases and 5 bases respectively, with 13 bases between them. Here the CDR3 reads CASSDGTLGETQYF. CDR3 bases: TGTGCCAGCAGTGACGGGACTCTGGGGGAGACCCAGTACTTC.

The V gene is TRBV11-3, the J gene TRBJ1-3, with D maybe TRBD1 (6 bases). The germline gives CDR1 SGHNT, CDR2 YENEEA. CDR3 length: 15 residues. V dropped 4 bases and J dropped 0 bases, with 10 bases sitting between them. The CDR3 DNA reads TGTGCCAGCAGCTCAGGGGACCCCTCTGGAAACACCATATATTTT. Its translation: CASSSGDPSGNTIYF.

The chain employs TRBV5-1 and TRBJ2-1, with 10 bases aligning to TRBD1. The germline CDR1 and CDR2 sequences are SGHRS and YFSETQ. The CDR3 is 15 residues long. J gave up 5 bases and V 4 bases, and 6 bases lay outside the gene matches. The CDR3 is CASSARTGGDNEQFF. CDR3 DNA: TGCGCCAGCAGCGCCAGGACAGGGGGGGACAATGAGCAGTTCTTC.

This clone was counted once. V and J are TRBV9 and TRBJ2-7; a weak D match, TRBD1 (5 bases). Germline assignment: CDR1 SGDLS and CDR2 YYNGEE. V lost 3 bases and J 0 bases, leaving 10 bases between the germline ends. The CDR3 has 14 amino acids. CDR3 in DNA: TGTGCCAGCAGCGGGGGCAGTAGCTCCTACGAGCAGTACTTC. Translating gives CASSGGSSSYEQYF. The whole variable domain, remainder taken from reference TRBV9 and TRBJ2-7, is DSGVTQTPKHLITATGQRVTLRCSPRSGDLSVYWYQQSLDQGLQFLIQYYNGEERAKGNILERFSAQQFPDLHSELNLSSLELGDSALYFCASSGGSSSYEQYFGPGTRLTVT.

The chain couples TRBV12-2 to TRBJ2-1. TRBV12-2 is listed as a pseudogene. This CDR3 region has 15 residues. CDR3 sequence reads: CASRPDRRYYNEQFF. Written as DNA, the CDR3 is TGTGCAAGTCGCCCGGACCGGCGGTACTACAATGAGCAGTTCTTC.

The rearrangement links TRBV5-5 to TRBJ2-7; D is tentatively TRBD1 or TRBD2 (6 bases each). Germline V gene lookup returns CDR1 SGHKS and CDR2 YYEKEE (reference sequence). The CDR3 is 14 residues long. V was shortened by 4 bases and J by 5 bases, with 16 bases between the two germline ends. As DNA, the CDR3 is TGTGCCAGCAGCCCCAGGGGCGGGGCGGACGAGCAGTACTTC. Protein product: CASSPRGGADEQYF.

This chain uses TRBV14 with TRBJ2-1, with TRBD1 matching over 8 bases. CDR1 and CDR2 (germline): SGHDN, FVKESK. V was clipped by 4 bases and J by 15 bases; unmatched bases: 8. CDR3 length equals 12 residues. The CDR3 DNA sequence: TGTGCCAGCAGCCCAGGGGGCCCAGTTCGGTTCTTC. It codes for CASSPGGPVRFF.

The chain recombines TRBV27 with TRBJ2-3, with TRBD1 matching over 11 bases. CDR1 is MNHEY and CDR2 is SMNVEV in the germline V gene (reference sequence). CDR3 size: 15 residues. V shed 5 bases, J shed 7 bases, and the junction held 8 bases outside the gene matches. The CDR3 here is CASSPRDRGRNTQYF. The CDR3, as DNA: TGTGCCAGCAGTCCCCGGGACAGGGGGAGAAATACGCAGTATTTT.

The rearrangement uses TRBV30 and TRBJ1-1; tentatively, D is TRBD1 (5 bases). V lost 1 base and J 4 bases, leaving 19 bases between the germline ends. Germline lookup yields CDR1 GTSNPN and CDR2 SVGIG (reference sequence). The CDR3 consists of 16 residues. The CDR3 region is CAWSGGLGVRSTEAFF. The CDR3 DNA reads as TGTGCCTGGAGTGGAGGGCTGGGGGTGAGGAGCACTGAAGCTTTCTTT.

V and J are TRBV5-6 and TRBJ2-3; 9 bases line up with TRBD2. Germline CDR1 and CDR2: SGHDT and YYEEEE. J gave up 0 bases and V 0 bases, and 5 bases lay outside the gene matches. The CDR3 spans 17 residues. CDR3: CASSLVASGTSTDTQYF. For the CDR3, the DNA is TGTGCCAGCAGCTTGGTCGCTAGCGGGACCAGCACAGATACGCAGTATTTT.

The rearrangement links TRBV5-1 to TRBJ1-5; D may be TRBD1 (6 bases). This CDR3 spans 14 amino acids. Germline V gene data show CDR1 as SGHRS and CDR2 as YFSETQ. Between the trimmed V and J ends, which lost 3 bases and 2 bases, there was a span of 9 bases. The CDR3 DNA is TGCGCCAGCAGCTCCTCAGGGGGCAATCAGCCCCAGCATTTT. Amino acid sequence: CASSSSGGNQPQHF. Full variable domain (outside the CDR3, taken from reference TRBV5-1 and TRBJ1-5): KAGVTQTPRYLIKTRGQQVTLSCSPISGHRSVSWYQQTPGQGLQFLFEYFSETQRNKGNFPGRFSGRQFSNSRSEMNVSTLELGDSALYLCASSSSGGNQPQHFGDGTRLSIL.

The rearrangement joins TRBV9 to TRBJ2-1; 8 bases match TRBD2. The CDR3 length is 17 residues. The V gene end was trimmed by 0 bases and the J gene end by 10 bases; junction bases not matched to a gene: 15. Germline CDR1 SGDLS, CDR2 YYNGEE. DNA for the CDR3: TGTGCCAGCAGCGTAGCTGCGGGAGGAAGACTCGAGGTGGAGCAGTTCTTC. Translation: CASSVAAGGRLEVEQFF.

This chain connects TRBV19 to TRBJ1-3; TRBD1 agrees at 9 bases. The CDR3 has 17 amino acids. V trimming: 4 bases; J trimming: 3 bases; junction bases outside the gene matches: 10. Germline CDR1 and CDR2: LNHDA and SQIVND (reference sequence). Written as DNA, the CDR3 is TGTGCCAGTAGTACCAACCTACAGGGGGCTTTTGGAAACACCATATATTTT. This sequence encodes CASSTNLQGAFGNTIYF.